The 30 T cell receptor beta chains reported below all come from one sample, sequenced in a study. TCRdb reprocessed the 5' RACE reads via MiXCR and lists one record per CDR3 protein. The sample shows several thousand distinct CDR3 sequences, nearly 60% of them seen only once. Sequencing input: naive CD4+ T cells sorted from blood. Subset specified: naive CD4+ T cells, CD4+CD45RA+CD25-. The receptor source for this set is a female donor with breast cancer.

The rearrangement joins TRBV11-3 to TRBJ2-1; TRBD2 is a possible D gene (6 bases). Germline CDR1 reads SGHNT; CDR2 reads YENEEA. The V end was cut by 5 bases, the J end by 9 bases, with 20 bases between. This CDR3 region has 15 residues. The CDR3 loop is CASSPPPRTKGEQFF. In DNA form, the CDR3 reads TGTGCCAGCAGCCCTCCCCCCAGGACTAAGGGTGAGCAGTTCTTC.

This clonotype was counted only a few times. The chain employs TRBV5-5 and TRBJ2-2; D is ambiguous. V was pared by 2 bases and J by 9 bases, with 5 bases between. Germline CDR1 and CDR2: SGHKS and YYEKEE (reference sequence). This CDR3 is built from 11 residues. This CDR3 is CASSLIRELFF. The DNA of the CDR3 is TGTGCCAGCAGCTTAATCAGGGAGCTGTTTTTT.

This clonotype was observed a few times. CDR3 sequence (DNA): TGTGCCAGCAGCTTGGGCGGGAGCTATGAGCAGTTCTTC. Its protein product is CASSLGGSYEQFF. The chain couples TRBV7-3 to TRBJ2-1; 7 nucleotides match TRBD2. Germline V gene lookup returns CDR1 SGHTA and CDR2 FQGTGA. The trim removed 3 bases at V and 8 bases at J, leaving 4 bases unmatched. This CDR3 has 13 amino acids.

This clonotype was observed a handful of times. The chain carries TRBV20-1 and TRBJ2-1; 12 bases fit TRBD2. Germline values: CDR1 DFQATT, CDR2 SNEGSKA (reference sequence). Trimming removed 7 bases from V and 4 bases from J; junction bases left unmatched: 5. This CDR3 has 14 amino acids. CDR3 residues: CSVRLAGDYNEQFF. The CDR3 nucleotides are TGCAGTGTTCGACTAGCGGGAGATTACAATGAGCAGTTCTTC.

Points on this clonotype: Relative to the germline gene, one junction end is altered; a read error may explain this. This chain connects TRBV20-1 to TRBJ2-1, with 11 nucleotides matching TRBD2. This CDR3 is built from 18 residues. CDR1 DFQATT and CDR2 SNEGSKA come from the germline V gene (reference sequence). The CDR3 DNA is TGCAGTGCTGGAGATTACAGGACTAGCGGGTACTCCTACAATGAGCAGTTCTTC. Protein: CSAGDYRTSGYSYNEQFF.

This sequence joins TRBV20-1 and TRBJ2-1; 7 bases are a match to TRBD1. The CDR3 runs to 14 residues. Germline CDR1 and CDR2: DFQATT and SNEGSKA (reference sequence). Trimming cost V 6 bases and J 6 bases; bases outside gene matches: 11. The CDR3 reads CSAPKGAGGNEQFF. The DNA for the CDR3 is TGCAGTGCCCCTAAGGGCGCAGGGGGCAATGAGCAGTTCTTC.

This chain joins TRBV20-1 and TRBJ2-7; D not certain. Germline loops: CDR1 DFQATT, CDR2 SNEGSKA (reference sequence). CDR3 length: 10 residues. Trimming removed 7 bases at V and 5 bases at J, with 9 bases between. CDR3 in DNA: TGCAGTGTCGCAGACCACGAGCAGTACTTC. Residues: CSVADHEQYF.

V and J are TRBV4-3 and TRBJ2-4, with unresolved D. CDR3 size: 14 residues. Germline assignment: CDR1 LGHNA and CDR2 YSLEER. V was pared by 0 bases and J by 1 base, with 4 bases between. The CDR3 DNA is TGCGCCAGCAGCCAAGACAGTGCCAAAAACATTCAGTACTTC. This encodes CASSQDSAKNIQYF.

This clonotype was detected a few times. The chain links TRBV7-9 to TRBJ2-5; 8 bases are a match to TRBD1. The CDR3 is 14 amino acids. V lost 3 bases, J lost 4 bases, and 4 bases stayed unmatched. Germline lookup yields CDR1 SEHNR and CDR2 FQNEAQ (reference sequence). CDR3 sequence: CASSLDRVPETQYF. The CDR3 DNA follows: TGTGCCAGCAGCTTGGACAGGGTCCCAGAGACCCAGTACTTC. Full variable domain (missing parts from reference TRBV7-9 and TRBJ2-5): DTGVSQNPRHKITKRGQNVTFRCDPISEHNRLYWYRQTLGQGPEFLTYFQNEAQLEKSRLLSDRFSAERPKGSFSTLEIQRTEQGDSAMYLCASSLDRVPETQYFGPGTRLLVL.

This clonotype appeared a few times. This sequence joins TRBV7-2 and TRBJ2-3, with 13 bases identical to TRBD2. V lost 5 bases, J lost 8 bases, and 7 bases stayed unmatched. Germline V gene data show CDR1 as SGHTA and CDR2 as FQGNSA. The CDR3 consists of 15 residues. CDR3 region: CASSLGLAGAGTQYF. CDR3 bases: TGTGCCAGCAGCCTCGGACTAGCGGGAGCGGGTACGCAGTATTTT.

This clonotype appeared a few times. V gene TRBV20-1 combines with J gene TRBJ2-6; D remains unclear. Germline CDR1 and CDR2: DFQATT and SNEGSKA (reference sequence). V lost 0 bases and J 0 bases, leaving 3 bases between the germline ends. The CDR3 is 14 residues long. The CDR3 region is CSARDPSGANVLTF. CDR3 nucleotides: TGCAGTGCTAGAGATCCCTCTGGGGCCAACGTCCTGACTTTC.

The chain carries TRBV29-1 and TRBJ1-2; 11 bases align to TRBD1. J gave up 5 bases and V 7 bases, and 6 bases lay outside the gene matches. The CDR3 has 13 residues. Germline loops: CDR1 SQVTM, CDR2 ANQGSEA. Written as DNA, the CDR3 is TGCAGCGCCCGTGGGACAGGGGGGTATGGCTACACCTTC. The encoded protein is CSARGTGGYGYTF.

This clonotype was seen more than once but under ten times. J is TRBJ2-7 and V is TRBV29-1; D not resolved. The CDR3 is 15 residues long. Between the trimmed V and J ends, which lost 2 bases and 0 bases, there was a span of 14 bases. CDR1 and CDR2 from the germline V gene are SQVTM and ANQGSEA. The CDR3 coding sequence is TGCAGCGTTGAAAAGGGTTCGGCAAACTCCTACGAGCAGTACTTC. Amino acid sequence: CSVEKGSANSYEQYF.

This clonotype came up a few times. The CDR3 coding sequence is TGTGCCAGCAGCCCCGACCTAGCGGGGATGGATGAGCAGTTCTTC. This sequence encodes CASSPDLAGMDEQFF. The V and J genes are TRBV4-2 and TRBJ2-1; 9 bases fit TRBD2. Per the germline V gene, CDR1 is LGHNA and CDR2 is YNFKEQ. Losses at the gene ends were 4 bases for V and 8 bases for J; bases not matched to a gene: 9. The CDR3 is 15 amino acids.

This chain uses TRBV29-1 with TRBJ1-2; D is ambiguous. CDR1 SQVTM and CDR2 ANQGSEA come from the germline V gene. The germline V and J ends were trimmed by 7 bases and 7 bases, with 10 bases remaining between them. The CDR3 has 10 amino acids. In nucleotides, the CDR3 is TGCAGCGCTCGAAACGGTGGCTACACCTTC. The encoded protein is CSARNGGYTF. The complete variable domain, with remaining parts taken from reference TRBV29-1 and TRBJ1-2, reads SAVISQKPSRDICQRGTSLTIQCQVDSQVTMMFWYRQQPGQSLTLIATANQGSEATYESGFVIDKFPISRPNLTFSTLTVSNMSPEDSSIYLCSARNGGYTFGSGTRLTVV.

This clonotype appeared a few times. The V call is TRBV5-1, the J call TRBJ1-1, with no clear D. CDR1 is SGHRS and CDR2 is YFSETQ in the germline V gene. Trimming removed 0 bases at V and 5 bases at J, with 14 bases between. This CDR3 region has 15 residues. The CDR3 protein is CASSLDGLRGTEAFF. In DNA form, the CDR3 reads TGCGCCAGCAGCTTGGACGGACTCCGAGGGACTGAAGCTTTCTTT.

The rearrangement uses TRBV4-3 and TRBJ1-1; no clear D. This CDR3 is 13 amino acids long. Germline CDR1 is LGHNA and CDR2 is YSLEER. V lost 0 bases and J 0 bases, leaving 2 bases between the germline ends. CDR3 region: CASSQDVNTEAFF. CDR3 DNA: TGCGCCAGCAGCCAAGATGTGAACACTGAAGCTTTCTTT.

Written as DNA, the CDR3 is TGTGCCAGTCTAGCGGGGTCGCTGGAGACCCAGTACTTC. Its translation: CASLAGSLETQYF. The rearrangement joins TRBV2 to TRBJ2-5; TRBD2 matches at 9 bases. Germline CDR1 SNHLY, CDR2 FYNNEI. The CDR3 runs to 13 residues. V shed 9 bases and J 5 bases; nucleotides not matched to a gene: 7.

The chain uses TRBV12-3 or TRBV12-4 and TRBJ2-1, with D possibly being TRBD1 or TRBD2 (5 bases each). CDR3 length: 18 amino acids. V lost 2 bases and J lost 6, with 23 bases in between. The CDR3 DNA reads as TGTGCCAGCAGTTTAAGAGGGGACGGTATACGTGCCCCCAATGAGCAGTTCTTC. This codes for CASSLRGDGIRAPNEQFF.

This clonotype was observed a single time. Since the CDR3 does not end with the conserved phenylalanine or tryptophan, this likely comes from a read error. The chain joins TRBV6-5 to TRBJ1-1; the match to TRBD1 covers 7 bases. The junction had 10 bases not matched to a gene; V was cut back by 6 bases and J by 0 bases. This CDR3 is 16 amino acids long. From germline, CDR1 is MNHEY and CDR2 SVGAGI. CDR3 in amino acids: CASSDRKGAMNTEAFV. CDR3 sequence (DNA): TGTGCCAGCAGCGATCGTAAGGGGGCTATGAACACTGAAGCTTTCGTT.

The chain employs TRBV18 and TRBJ1-6; D possibly corresponds to TRBD1 (6 bases). The CDR3 runs to 19 residues. The V gene's germline CDR1 is KGHSH and CDR2 LQKENI. V was trimmed by 2 bases and J by 4 bases, leaving 21 bases between them. The CDR3 DNA is TGTGCCAGCTCACCAAAGGACAGAGGGAGTATAGGATATAATTCACCCCTCCACTTT. Its translation: CASSPKDRGSIGYNSPLHF.

The count of this clonotype is one. The rearrangement joins TRBV7-2 to TRBJ2-7; a possible D gene is TRBD1 (6 bases). The CDR3 is 14 residues long. CDR1 is SGHTA, CDR2 FQGNSA, per germline. Between the trimmed V and J ends, which lost 6 bases and 7 bases, there was a span of 19 bases. CDR3 sequence: CASRTTRQAGEQYF. CDR3 nucleotide sequence: TGTGCCAGCAGGACAACGCGACAGGCTGGAGAGCAGTACTTC.

The J gene is TRBJ2-7, the V gene TRBV20-1; TRBD1 matches at 7 bases. V shed 5 bases and J 4 bases; nucleotides not matched to a gene: 11. This CDR3 region has 14 residues. CDR1 DFQATT and CDR2 SNEGSKA come from the germline V gene (reference sequence). CDR3 residues: CSAEGQALSYEQYF. As DNA, the CDR3 is TGCAGTGCTGAAGGACAGGCCCTTAGTTACGAGCAGTACTTC.

V and J are TRBV7-9 and TRBJ1-2, with D perhaps TRBD1 (5 bases). The CDR3 has 12 amino acids. Per germline, CDR1 SEHNR and CDR2 FQNEAQ (reference sequence). V lost 2 bases and J 8 bases, leaving 9 bases between the germline ends. The CDR3 DNA reads as TGTGCCAGCAGCTTATCGCAGGGCGGCTACACCTTC. This encodes CASSLSQGGYTF.

The chain links TRBV27 to TRBJ1-1; D ambiguous. The V gene's germline CDR1 is MNHEY and CDR2 SMNVEV (reference sequence). CDR3 length equals 13 residues. V was trimmed by 7 bases and J by 0 bases, leaving 9 bases between them. The CDR3 DNA reads as TGTGCCAGCAAGTGGGCTTTGAACACTGAAGCTTTCTTT. This gives the protein CASKWALNTEAFF.

The chain carries TRBV20-1 and TRBJ2-7; no definite D call. This CDR3 region has 14 residues. The V gene's germline CDR1 is DFQATT and CDR2 SNEGSKA (reference sequence). V was trimmed by 0 bases and J by 1 base, leaving 10 bases between them. The CDR3: CSARDPRESYEQYF. The DNA for the CDR3 is TGCAGTGCTAGAGATCCGAGAGAGTCCTACGAGCAGTACTTC.

The genes are TRBV7-6 and TRBJ1-1; D is ambiguous. CDR1 and CDR2 (germline): SGHVS, FNYEAQ. This CDR3 is built from 14 residues. V was trimmed by 2 bases and J by 6 bases, leaving 13 bases between them. Here the CDR3 reads CASSLRRERPEAFF. The CDR3 DNA reads as TGTGCCAGCAGCTTAAGAAGGGAAAGGCCTGAAGCTTTCTTT.

The V and J genes are TRBV30 and TRBJ1-1; TRBD1 matches at 8 bases. This CDR3 has 12 residues. Germline CDR1 GTSNPN, CDR2 SVGIG (reference sequence). The V and J ends lost 5 bases and 7 bases, in that order; junction bases with no gene match: 6. The CDR3 loop reads CAWRRGQVEAFF. The CDR3 DNA reads TGTGCCTGGCGCAGGGGGCAGGTTGAAGCTTTCTTT.

This chain links TRBV20-1 with TRBJ1-2; D not resolved. The germline gives CDR1 DFQATT, CDR2 SNEGSKA (reference sequence). The V gene lost 4 bases and the J gene lost 5 bases, with 11 bases spanning the gap. This CDR3 is built from 12 residues. The CDR3: CSAKGRFYGYTF. The CDR3, as DNA: TGCAGTGCTAAAGGGAGATTTTATGGCTACACCTTC.

The chain joins TRBV29-1 to TRBJ1-5, with TRBD1 matching 11 bases. Unmatched junction bases numbered 2, after V lost 5 bases and J lost 5 bases. CDR1 and CDR2 from the germline V gene are SQVTM and ANQGSEA. This CDR3 contains 13 residues. DNA for the CDR3: TGCAGCGTTCGGACAGGGGGCGATCAGCCCCAGCATTTT. Amino acids: CSVRTGGDQPQHF. The whole variable domain, remainder taken from reference TRBV29-1 and TRBJ1-5, is SAVISQKPSRDICQRGTSLTIQCQVDSQVTMMFWYRQQPGQSLTLIATANQGSEATYESGFVIDKFPISRPNLTFSTLTVSNMSPEDSSIYLCSVRTGGDQPQHFGDGTRLSIL.